The sequence of this TCR beta chain was determined in a study of PD-1 blockade in mismatch repair-deficient tumors. Overall study context: Enrolled about 2013-2017, patients had progressing, pretreated mismatch repair-deficient cancers of 11 to 13 types. Study results and limitations: Rapid post-treatment expansion, then contraction, generally preceding radiologic response, marked tumor-resident clones.

There are 17 residues in the CDR3. Trimming cost V 3 bases and J 2 bases; bases outside gene matches: 8. From germline, CDR1 is SEHNR and CDR2 FQNEAQ (reference sequence). All patients were mismatch repair deficient, assessed by either PCR or immunohistochemistry. TCRs were sequenced from a few patients responding to pembrolizumab. TCRdb's table, derived via immunoSEQ multiplex PCR, lists solely in-frame clones and lacks some. In the table there are about 39,000 clones, over 80% of which are singletons. Worth noting for this clone: Its cognate antigen is unknown.

The chain uses TRBV7-9 and TRBJ2-3, with 10 bases fitting TRBD2. The sample in question was PBMCs, obtained 38 to 40 weeks after starting pembrolizumab. This sequence originates from an adult with mismatch repair-deficient cancer. Here the CDR3 reads CASSFRGLATNTDTQYF. The DNA for the CDR3 is TGTGCCAGCAGCTTCCGGGGACTAGCGACTAACACAGATACGCAGTATTTT.